This T cell receptor (beta chain) was sequenced during a study of cytomegalovirus exposure and HLA in healthy donors. Study-wide results and limits: Cytomegalovirus-associated TCR beta chains were listed, numbering 150 to 200. A later analysis found that most CMV-associated TCR beta chains appeared HLA-restricted. A likely sequencing artifact accounted for one observed cluster of highly shared sequence variants.

Germline CDR1 reads SGHTA; CDR2 reads FQGNSA. V was cut by 4 bases and J by 4 bases, with 8 bases left in between. The CDR3 totals 12 residues. Note on this clone: Its antigen is not known. Other DNA sequences in this sample translate to the same CDR3.

Researchers ran the PCR with 60 Vbeta and 13 Jbeta primers. Per the study methods: Approximately 78 million unique TCR beta chains, about 10 million of them shared, were counted by a later analysis. Produced via immunoSEQ multiplex PCR; TCRdb's table is partial and in-frame only. The D gene and trimming were derived from the DNA, and the V and J assignments and clone size from that table. Of about 120,000 clones listed, roughly 80% were seen once; the top ten hold 3.4%. This sequence originates from a man between 25 and 39 years old in good health and CMV-seronegative. Input material: PBMCs. The genes are TRBV7-2 and TRBJ2-7; unclear D gene. CDR3 DNA sequence: TGTGCCAGCAGCTCCCTGAGTTACGAGCAGTACTTC. Its protein is CASSSLSYEQYF.